This paragraph reports one T cell receptor (beta chain). Sequencing was performed with immunoSEQ multiplex PCR; in TCRdb, only in-frame clones are kept and a portion is missing. Seen here are some 480,000 clones, 70% to 90% observed once, and the top ten hold 10% to 15%. This sample is drawn from a study of Ad26.COV2.S vaccination and SARS-CoV-2 variants. Described treatment: over 15 received Ad26.COV2.S at low or high dose, single or two shots; several received placebo; per-sample allocation not given. Sample collection was performed on day 63 after the first vaccine or placebo injection. The CDR3 length is 15 residues. The germline V gene has CDR1 MNHEY and CDR2 SVGAGI. V lost 4 bases, J lost 14 bases, and 23 bases lay in between.

Sequencing was performed on peripheral blood, taken in a trial of Ad26.COV2.S vaccine versus placebo. The receptor's source is a person aged 18-60 years who received the Ad26.COV2.S COVID-19 vaccine or a placebo. This chain connects TRBV6-5 to TRBJ1-4, with unresolved D. CDR3 DNA sequence: TGTGCCAGCAGTTCCAAGGGCCCAAACCCGAAAGAGCTGTTTTTT. Translating gives CASSSKGPNPKELFF.